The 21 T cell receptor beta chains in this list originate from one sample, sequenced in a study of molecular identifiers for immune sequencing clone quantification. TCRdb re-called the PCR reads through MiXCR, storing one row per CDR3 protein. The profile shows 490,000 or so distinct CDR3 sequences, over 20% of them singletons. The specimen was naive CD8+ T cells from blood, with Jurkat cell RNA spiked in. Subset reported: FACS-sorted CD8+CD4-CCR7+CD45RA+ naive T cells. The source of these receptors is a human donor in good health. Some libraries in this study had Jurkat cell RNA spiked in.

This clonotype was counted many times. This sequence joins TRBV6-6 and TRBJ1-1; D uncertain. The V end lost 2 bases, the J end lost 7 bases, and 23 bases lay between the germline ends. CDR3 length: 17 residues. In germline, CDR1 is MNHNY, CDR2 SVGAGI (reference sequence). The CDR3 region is CASSYPDWQGLNDEAFF. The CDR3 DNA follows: TGTGCCAGCAGTTACCCTGATTGGCAAGGATTAAACGATGAAGCTTTCTTT.

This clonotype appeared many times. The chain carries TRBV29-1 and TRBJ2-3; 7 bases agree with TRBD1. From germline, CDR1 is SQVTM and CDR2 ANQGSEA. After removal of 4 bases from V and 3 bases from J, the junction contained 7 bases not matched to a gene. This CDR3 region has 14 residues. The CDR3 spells CSVVRAGGTDTQYF. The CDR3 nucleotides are TGCAGCGTTGTTCGGGCAGGGGGTACAGATACGCAGTATTTT.

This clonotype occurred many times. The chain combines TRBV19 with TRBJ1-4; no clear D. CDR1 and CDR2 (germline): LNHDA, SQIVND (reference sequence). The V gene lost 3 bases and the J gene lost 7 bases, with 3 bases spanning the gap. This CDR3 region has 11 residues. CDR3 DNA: TGTGCCAGTAGTATTGGTGAAAAACTGTTTTTT. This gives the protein CASSIGEKLFF.

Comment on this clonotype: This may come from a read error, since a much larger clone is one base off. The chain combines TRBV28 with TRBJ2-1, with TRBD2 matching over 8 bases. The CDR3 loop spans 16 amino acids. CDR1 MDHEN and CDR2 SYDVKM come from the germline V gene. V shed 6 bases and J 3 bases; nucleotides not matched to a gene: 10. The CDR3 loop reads CASRPYPAGVYNEQFF. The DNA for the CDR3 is TGTGCCAGCAGACCTTACCCAGCGGGAGTCTACAATGAGCAGTTCTTC.

CDR3 sequence: CASSVVAVERRQETQYF. The CDR3, as DNA: TGTGCCAGCAGCGTAGTAGCGGTTGAGCGAAGACAAGAGACCCAGTACTTC. The J gene is TRBJ2-5, the V gene TRBV9, with a possible D match to TRBD2 (6 bases). Trimming pared 0 bases from V and 2 bases from J, leaving 17 bases between. CDR1 and CDR2 from the germline V gene are SGDLS and YYNGEE. This CDR3 is built from 17 residues.

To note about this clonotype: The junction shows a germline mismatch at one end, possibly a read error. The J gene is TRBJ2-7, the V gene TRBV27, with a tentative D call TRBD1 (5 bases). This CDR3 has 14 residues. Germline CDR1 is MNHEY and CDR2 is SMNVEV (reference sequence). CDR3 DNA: TGTGTCAGCAGTTCCCGAGTGGGGCGCGACGAGCAGTACTTC. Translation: CVSSSRVGRDEQYF.

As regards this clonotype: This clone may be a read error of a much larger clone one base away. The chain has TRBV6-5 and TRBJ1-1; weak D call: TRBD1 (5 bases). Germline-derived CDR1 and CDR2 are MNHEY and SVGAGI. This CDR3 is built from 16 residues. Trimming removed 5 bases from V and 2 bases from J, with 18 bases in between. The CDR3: CASSPWAGLLNTEAFF. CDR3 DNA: TGTGCCAGCAGTCCCTGGGCAGGGCTTCTAAACACTGAAGCTTTCTTT.

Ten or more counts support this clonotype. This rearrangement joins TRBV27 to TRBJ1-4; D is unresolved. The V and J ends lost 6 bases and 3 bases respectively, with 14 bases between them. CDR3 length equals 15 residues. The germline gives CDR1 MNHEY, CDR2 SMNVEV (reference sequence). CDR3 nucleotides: TGTGCCAGCAGGAACCGAACTTCCCCTAATGAAAAACTGTTTTTT. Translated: CASRNRTSPNEKLFF.

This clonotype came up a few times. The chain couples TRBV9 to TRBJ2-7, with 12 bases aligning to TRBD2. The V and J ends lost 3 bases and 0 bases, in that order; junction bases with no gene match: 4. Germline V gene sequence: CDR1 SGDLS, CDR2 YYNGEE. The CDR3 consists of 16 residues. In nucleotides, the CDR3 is TGTGCCAGCAGCGCCGGGACTAGCGGGTTCTCCTACGAGCAGTACTTC. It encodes CASSAGTSGFSYEQYF.

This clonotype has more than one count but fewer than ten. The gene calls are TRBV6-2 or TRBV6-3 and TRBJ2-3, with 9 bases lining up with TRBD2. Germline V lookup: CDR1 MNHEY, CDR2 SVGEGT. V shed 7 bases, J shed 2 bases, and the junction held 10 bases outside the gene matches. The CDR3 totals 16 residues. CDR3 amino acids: CASTPAGGLITDTQYF. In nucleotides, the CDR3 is TGTGCCAGCACCCCAGCGGGGGGACTTATCACAGATACGCAGTATTTT.

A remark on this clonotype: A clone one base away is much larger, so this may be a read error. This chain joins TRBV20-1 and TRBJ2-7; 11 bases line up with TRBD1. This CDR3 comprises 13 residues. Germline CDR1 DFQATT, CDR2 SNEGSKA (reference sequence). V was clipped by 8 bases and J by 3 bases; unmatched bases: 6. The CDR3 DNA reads TGCAGTCCATCCGGGACAGGGGGCTACGAGCAGTACTTC. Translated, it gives CSPSGTGGYEQYF.

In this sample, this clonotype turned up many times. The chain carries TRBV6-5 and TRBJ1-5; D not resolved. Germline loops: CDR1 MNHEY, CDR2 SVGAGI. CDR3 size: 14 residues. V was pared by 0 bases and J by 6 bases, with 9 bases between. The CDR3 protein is CASSYSGWGQPQHF. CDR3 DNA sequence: TGTGCCAGCAGTTACTCAGGTTGGGGTCAGCCCCAGCATTTT.

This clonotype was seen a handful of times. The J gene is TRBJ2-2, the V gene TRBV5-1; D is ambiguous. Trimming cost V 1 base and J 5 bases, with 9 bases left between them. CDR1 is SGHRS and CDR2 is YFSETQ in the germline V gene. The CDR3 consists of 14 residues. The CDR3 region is CASSLPVGTGELFF. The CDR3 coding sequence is TGCGCCAGCAGCTTGCCTGTGGGAACCGGGGAGCTGTTTTTT.

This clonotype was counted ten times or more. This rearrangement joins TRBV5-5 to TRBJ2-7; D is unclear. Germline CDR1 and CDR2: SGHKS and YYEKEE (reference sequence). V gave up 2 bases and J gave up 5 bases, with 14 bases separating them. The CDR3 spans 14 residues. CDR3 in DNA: TGTGCCAGCAGCTTCGGCCCCTCGCAGGACGAGCAGTACTTC. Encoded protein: CASSFGPSQDEQYF. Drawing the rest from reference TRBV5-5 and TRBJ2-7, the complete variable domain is DAGVTQSPTHLIKTRGQQVTLRCSPISGHKSVSWYQQVLGQGPQFIFQYYEKEERGRGNFPDRFSARQFPNYSSELNVNALLLGDSALYLCASSFGPSQDEQYFGPGTRLTVT.

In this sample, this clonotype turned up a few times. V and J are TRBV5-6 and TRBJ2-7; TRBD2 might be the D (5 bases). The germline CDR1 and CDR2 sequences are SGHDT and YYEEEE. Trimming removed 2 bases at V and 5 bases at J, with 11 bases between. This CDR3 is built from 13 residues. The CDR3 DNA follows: TGTGCCAGCAGCTTTGGGGAGAAGCACGAGCAGTACTTC. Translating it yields CASSFGEKHEQYF.

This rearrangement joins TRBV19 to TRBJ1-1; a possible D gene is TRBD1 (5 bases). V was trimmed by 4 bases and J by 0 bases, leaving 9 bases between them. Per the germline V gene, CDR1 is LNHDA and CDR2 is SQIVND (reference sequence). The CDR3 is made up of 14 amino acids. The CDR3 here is CASSRGTMNTEAFF. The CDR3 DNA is TGTGCCAGTAGTAGGGGGACCATGAACACTGAAGCTTTCTTT.

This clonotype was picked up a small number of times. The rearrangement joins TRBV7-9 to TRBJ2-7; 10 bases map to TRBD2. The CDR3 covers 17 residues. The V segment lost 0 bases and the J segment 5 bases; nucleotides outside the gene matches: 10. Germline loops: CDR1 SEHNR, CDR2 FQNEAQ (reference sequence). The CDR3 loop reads CASSLALPSGSLHEQYF. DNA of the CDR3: TGTGCCAGCAGCTTAGCGTTGCCTAGCGGGAGTCTACACGAGCAGTACTTC.

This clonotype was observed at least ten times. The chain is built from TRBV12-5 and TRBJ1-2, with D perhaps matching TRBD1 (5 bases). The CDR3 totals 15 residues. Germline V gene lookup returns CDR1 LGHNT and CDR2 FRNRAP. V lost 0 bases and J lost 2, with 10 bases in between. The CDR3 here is CASGLVKTENYGYTF. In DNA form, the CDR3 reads TGTGCTAGTGGTTTGGTAAAGACAGAAAACTATGGCTACACCTTC. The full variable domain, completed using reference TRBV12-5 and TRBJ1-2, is DARVTQTPRHKVTEMGQEVTMRCQPILGHNTVFWYRQTMMQGLELLAYFRNRAPLDDSGMPKDRFSAEMPDATLATLKIQPSEPRDSAVYFCASGLVKTENYGYTFGSGTRLTVV.

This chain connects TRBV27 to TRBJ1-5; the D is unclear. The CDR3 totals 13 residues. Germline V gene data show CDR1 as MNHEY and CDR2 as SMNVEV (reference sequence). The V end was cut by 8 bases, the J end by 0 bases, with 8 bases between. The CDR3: CASGTFSNQPQHF. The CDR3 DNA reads TGTGCCAGCGGAACTTTTAGCAATCAGCCCCAGCATTTT.

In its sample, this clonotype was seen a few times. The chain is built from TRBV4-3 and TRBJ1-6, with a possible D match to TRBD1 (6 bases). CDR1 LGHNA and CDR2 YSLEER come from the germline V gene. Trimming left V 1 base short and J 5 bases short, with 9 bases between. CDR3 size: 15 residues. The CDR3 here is CASSQGQADNSPLHF. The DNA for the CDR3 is TGCGCCAGCAGCCAAGGACAGGCCGATAATTCACCCCTCCACTTT.

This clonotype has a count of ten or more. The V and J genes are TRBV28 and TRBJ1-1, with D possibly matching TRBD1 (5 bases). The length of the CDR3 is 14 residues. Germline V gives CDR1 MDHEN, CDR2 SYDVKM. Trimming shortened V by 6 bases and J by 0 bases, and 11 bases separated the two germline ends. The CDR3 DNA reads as TGTGCCAGCAGCCGGGGACGGATGAACACTGAAGCTTTCTTT. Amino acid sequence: CASSRGRMNTEAFF.